This T cell receptor (beta chain) was documented in a study of OX40 agonist ivuxolimab in advanced cancers. About the study as a whole: Ivuxolimab was an agonistic, fully human IgG2 monoclonal antibody directed against OX40 (CD134), a costimulatory receptor. Intravenous ivuxolimab was administered to patients every 2 weeks at six dose levels: 0.01, 0.1, 0.3, 1.5, 3 and 10 mg/kg. Of the roughly 52 dose-escalation patients, hepatocellular carcinoma was present in about 20, melanoma in approximately 15, renal cell carcinoma in 9 and head and neck cancer in 9. A male proportion of 70% to 90% and a mean age of approximately 60 years, ranging from about 23 to 90, were recorded for the dose-escalation cohort. Prior anti-PD-1, anti-PD-L1 or anti-CTLA-4 therapy was permitted, and checkpoint inhibitors had been received by around 40% of dose-escalation patients. Partial responses were achieved by three dose-escalation patients, of whom one had hepatocellular carcinoma and two had cutaneous melanoma. The purpose of peripheral TCRbeta sequencing was to test whether ivuxolimab changed TCR sequence diversity and led to clonal T-cell expansion. The paper covers the monotherapy dose-escalation part of the phase I ivuxolimab trial, which included N = 52 patients. Findings and caveats that apply to the study as a whole: The antigen specificity of the clonally expanded peripheral T cells was not determined. Partial responders in the 0.1-3.0 mg/kg groups had among the lowest normalized peripheral clonal expansion, especially among CD8+ T cells. At doses from 0.1 to 3.0 mg/kg, clonal expansion was seen in both CD4+ and CD8+ blood T cells between baseline and week 6. After ivuxolimab, CD8+ T cells had more expanded clones than CD4+ T cells on average. Low levels of normalized T-cell clonal expansion were also seen in some nonresponding patients.

To sequence the TCRbeta CDR3 region, genomic DNA was isolated from the sorted cells. The immunoSEQ Assay was used for sequencing of TCRbeta CDR3 regions. Held by TCRdb, this immuneACCESS table contains in-frame sequences only and omits some clones. Under half of the omission traces to an unresolved V gene where checked; the cause of the rest is unknown. The sample data list 81,000 or so clones, and 85% to 90% of these were observed just once. The leading ten clones occupy 0.45% to 0.6% of the sample. The trial excluded patients who had a history of autoimmune disease or were on systemic immunosuppression. Peripheral blood for TCR sequencing was collected from all dose cohorts at baseline, on cycle 4 day 1, and on cycle 7 day 1. The samples were drawn from a first-in-human, open-label, multicenter phase I dose-escalation trial of ivuxolimab. Adults with locally advanced or metastatic head and neck squamous cell, hepatocellular, melanoma or renal cell carcinoma were enrolled in the trial. CD4+ and CD8+ T cells were sorted separately from peripheral blood before TCR sequencing.

As regards this clone: The antigen it binds to is not known. Base qualities are not provided; no much larger clone lies one nucleotide away.

V is trimmed back by 7 bases and J by 3 bases, and the junction contains 14 bases that no gene match accounts for. CDR1 and CDR2, looked up from the germline V gene, are MDHEN and SYDVKM. The CDR3, cysteine through phenylalanine, is 16 amino acids long. The read is trimmed to its CDR3 DNA, 48 bases read in frame from base 1. Recombination linked TRBV28 to TRBJ2-7; TRBD2 aligns with 8 central bases. Sequences were derived from CD4+ or CD8+ T cells sorted from blood, sampled in a trial of the OX40 agonist ivuxolimab. This clonotype originated in an adult with an advanced solid tumor such as melanoma, head and neck, liver or kidney cancer. The DNA sequence follows: TGTGCCAGCACCACTTTAGGGACTAGGGGACACTACGAGCAGTACTTC. Its coded protein is CASTTLGTRGHYEQYF.